Below, 22 T cell receptor beta chains from the same sample are listed, as sequenced in a study of beta chain features in type 1 diabetes. Expressed TCRB transcripts were sequenced after all isolated RNA was converted to cDNA. Profiling relied on immunoSEQ multiplex PCR, and the TCRdb table lists in-frame clones only, not all of them. The data contain around 500,000 clones, 25% to 35% of them singletons. The sequencing sample was made of naive CD4+ T cells from blood. These receptors all come from a man in his late teens or twenties in good health.

This chain uses TRBV4-1 with TRBJ2-1, with TRBD2 matching 7 bases. CDR1 MGHRA and CDR2 YSYEKL come from the germline V gene. The CDR3 spans 15 residues. Trimming cost V 3 bases and J 6 bases; bases outside gene matches: 8. The DNA of the CDR3 is TGCGCCAGCAGCCAGCCACTAGCGTACCTCAATGAGCAGTTCTTC. Its protein is CASSQPLAYLNEQFF.

This clone was seen a few times. V is TRBV20-1 and J is TRBJ2-5; no clear D. The V gene's germline CDR1 is DFQATT and CDR2 SNEGSKA (reference sequence). The CDR3 extends over 10 amino acids. V lost 1 base to trimming and J lost 7 bases, with 4 bases between them. CDR3 sequence: CSARGATQYF. The CDR3 nucleotides read TGCAGTGCTAGAGGGGCGACCCAGTACTTC.

V and J are TRBV11-1 and TRBJ2-5, with D perhaps matching TRBD2 (6 bases). The CDR3 covers 15 residues. Germline V gene data show CDR1 as SGHAT and CDR2 as FQDESV (reference sequence). V dropped 2 bases and J dropped 1 base, with 11 bases sitting between them. The CDR3 loop reads CASSLSSGSQETQYF. CDR3 bases: TGTGCCAGCAGCTTATCGAGCGGGTCCCAAGAGACCCAGTACTTC.

This chain connects TRBV7-2 to TRBJ2-1; 7 bases match TRBD1. The junction had 10 bases not matched to a gene; V was cut back by 2 bases and J by 9 bases. Germline assignment: CDR1 SGHTA and CDR2 FQGNSA. The CDR3 runs 15 residues. DNA of the CDR3: TGTGCCAGCAGCTTAACCACAGGGGTAACGGGTGAGCAGTTCTTC. This translates into CASSLTTGVTGEQFF.

This chain links TRBV7-7 with TRBJ1-1; TRBD1 aligns across 7 bases. The germline V gene encodes CDR1 SSHAT and CDR2 FNYEAQ (reference sequence). CDR3 length equals 13 residues. With V trimmed by 5 bases and J by 1 base, 1 base remained unmatched. The CDR3 sequence is CASSRDRNTEAFF. In nucleotides, the CDR3 is TGTGCCAGCAGCCGGGACAGGAACACTGAAGCTTTCTTT.

The rearrangement joins TRBV30 to TRBJ2-5; D possibly corresponds to TRBD2 (6 bases). Germline V gene data show CDR1 as GTSNPN and CDR2 as SVGIG (reference sequence). The CDR3 sequence is 15 residues long. V lost 4 bases and J lost 5, with 20 bases in between. The CDR3 region has the DNA TGTGCCTGGACCTTTGGGCTAGCTGGGGGGGAGACCCAGTACTTC. The encoded protein is CAWTFGLAGGETQYF.

This clone was counted between two and nine times. V gene TRBV10-3 combines with J gene TRBJ2-7, with D perhaps matching TRBD1 (7 bases). CDR1 and CDR2 from the germline V gene are ENHRY and SYGVKD. CDR3 length: 13 residues. The V gene lost 7 bases and the J gene lost 3 bases, with 13 bases spanning the gap. The CDR3 here is CAIMGQGGYEQYF. CDR3 bases: TGTGCCATCATGGGGCAGGGGGGCTACGAGCAGTACTTC.

The V and J genes are TRBV25-1 and TRBJ2-1; D uncertain. The CDR3 runs to 16 residues. Trimming pared 0 bases from V and 2 bases from J, leaving 11 bases between. From germline, CDR1 is MGHDK and CDR2 SYGVNS. CDR3 bases: TGTGCCAGCAGTGAATACCGGCAGGCAACCTACAATGAGCAGTTCTTC. This sequence encodes CASSEYRQATYNEQFF.

The V gene is TRBV7-9, the J gene TRBJ2-5, with 11 nucleotides matching TRBD2. The DNA end lines up better with TRBJ2-7; the J call may be wrong. Germline V gene lookup returns CDR1 SEHNR and CDR2 FQNEAQ (reference sequence). This CDR3 region has 15 residues. The CDR3 DNA sequence: TGTGCCAGCAGCTTTGGGACTAGCGGAAACTACGAGCAGTACTTC. Its protein product is CASSFGTSGNYEQYF.

The chain joins TRBV11-2 to TRBJ2-1, with TRBD2 matching over 10 bases. J lost 0 bases, V lost 5 bases, and 4 bases had no gene match. This CDR3 region has 16 residues. The V gene's germline CDR1 is SGHAT and CDR2 FQNNGV. Here the CDR3 reads CASSPVAGGSYNEQFF. CDR3 DNA: TGTGCCAGCAGCCCTGTAGCGGGAGGCTCCTACAATGAGCAGTTCTTC.

A note on this clone: The conserved phenylalanine or tryptophan is not found at the CDR3 terminus, so this likely reflects a read error. The limits of the CDR3 on the DNA are not certain, so only TCRdb's listed CDR3 is given. The chain is built from TRBV6-9 and TRBJ1-1; the table's D call of TRBD1 was not tested on the DNA. The CDR3 has 10 residues if both end residues are counted. Germline CDR1 reads MNHGY; CDR2 reads SVAAGI. The CDR3 protein is CASSPHRATR.

The chain uses TRBV15 and TRBJ2-1, with 9 positions matching TRBD1. This CDR3 spans 15 amino acids. Germline CDR1 is LNHNV and CDR2 is YYDKDF (reference sequence). Unmatched junction bases numbered 3, after V lost 6 bases and J lost 0 bases. The CDR3 nucleotides are TGTGCCACCAGTTGGGGACAGGGCTCCTACAATGAGCAGTTCTTC. Encoded protein: CATSWGQGSYNEQFF. The variable domain in full, completed from reference TRBV15 and TRBJ2-1, reads DAMVIQNPRYQVTQFGKPVTLSCSQTLNHNVMYWYQQKSSQAPKLLFHYYDKDFNNEADTPDNFQSRRPNTSFCFLDIRSPGLGDTAMYLCATSWGQGSYNEQFFGPGTRLTVL.

This chain uses TRBV14 with TRBJ2-7; D gene uncertain. V lost 1 base to trimming and J lost 4 bases, with 8 bases between them. The CDR3 covers 13 residues. In germline, CDR1 is SGHDN, CDR2 FVKESK. The CDR3 sequence is CASSQGLGYEQYF. The CDR3 region has the DNA TGTGCCAGCAGCCAAGGTCTCGGATACGAGCAGTACTTC.

This clone was found a few times. The V and J genes are TRBV10-3 and TRBJ2-5; a possible D gene is TRBD2 (5 bases). The V gene lost 0 bases and the J gene lost 2 bases, with 7 bases spanning the gap. The CDR3 spans 14 residues. Germline V CDR1 and CDR2: ENHRY, SYGVKD. The CDR3 is CAISESRVQETQYF. The CDR3 nucleotides are TGTGCCATCAGTGAGTCGCGGGTTCAAGAGACCCAGTACTTC.

The gene calls are TRBV30 and TRBJ2-3, with D perhaps matching TRBD1 or TRBD2 (5 bases each). CDR1 is GTSNPN, CDR2 SVGIG, per germline (reference sequence). This CDR3 comprises 14 residues. V dropped 5 bases and J dropped 0 bases, with 12 bases sitting between them. CDR3 nucleotides: TGTGCCTGGTCGGGACGTCTAAGCACAGATACGCAGTATTTT. It translates to CAWSGRLSTDTQYF.

The chain joins TRBV7-2 to TRBJ1-2, with 9 nucleotides matching TRBD1. The CDR3 extends over 15 amino acids. V trimming: 1 base; J trimming: 5 bases; junction bases outside the gene matches: 5. Germline V gives CDR1 SGHTA, CDR2 FQGNSA. The CDR3 nucleotides read TGTGCCAGCAGCTTAGTGGGACAGGGCCAGTATGGCTACACCTTC. Translating gives CASSLVGQGQYGYTF.

The chain combines TRBV18 with TRBJ2-5; 9 nucleotides align to TRBD2. CDR1 is KGHSH, CDR2 LQKENI, per germline. The CDR3 has 15 amino acids. With V trimmed by 3 bases and J by 5 bases, 7 bases remained unmatched. The CDR3 DNA reads TGTGCCAGCTCACCGGCGGGAGGGCCCTCGGAGACCCAGTACTTC. It specifies CASSPAGGPSETQYF.

This clone was seen more than once but under ten times. The chain joins TRBV30 to TRBJ2-6; D gene ambiguous. In germline, CDR1 is GTSNPN, CDR2 SVGIG (reference sequence). This CDR3 spans 13 amino acids. V lost 3 bases and J lost 0, with 3 bases in between. The CDR3 DNA reads as TGTGCCTGGAGATACTCTGGGGCCAACGTCCTGACTTTC. Encoded protein: CAWRYSGANVLTF.

The genes are TRBV9 and TRBJ2-3; D possibly matches TRBD1 or TRBD2 (6 bases each). V lost 3 bases and J 3 bases, leaving 17 bases between the germline ends. This CDR3 has 16 residues. The germline V gene has CDR1 SGDLS and CDR2 YYNGEE. The chain's CDR3 is CASSGDGGGKTDTQYF. CDR3 nucleotide sequence: TGTGCCAGCAGCGGCGATGGGGGCGGGAAGACAGATACGCAGTATTTT.

This clone was recorded a few times. The CDR3 reads CAWSGQGGSYEQYF. In nucleotides, the CDR3 is TGTGCCTGGAGTGGACAGGGAGGGTCCTACGAGCAGTACTTC. The chain employs TRBV30 and TRBJ2-7; either TRBD1 or TRBD2 may fit D (7 bases each). The CDR3 has 14 amino acids. Germline-derived CDR1 and CDR2 are GTSNPN and SVGIG (reference sequence). V was pared by 1 base and J by 1 base, with 11 bases between.

In DNA form, the CDR3 reads TGCGCCAGCAGCCAAGGAGGCCTTTCCTACAATGAGCAGTTCTTC. Protein product: CASSQGGLSYNEQFF. The V and J genes are TRBV4-1 and TRBJ2-1; no definite D call. CDR1 MGHRA and CDR2 YSYEKL come from the germline V gene. This CDR3 comprises 15 residues. The V gene lost 1 base and the J gene lost 1 base, with 8 bases spanning the gap.

The chain is built from TRBV9 and TRBJ2-7, with unresolved D. The CDR3 is 14 amino acids. V lost 0 bases, J lost 3 bases, and 10 bases lay in between. CDR1 is SGDLS, CDR2 YYNGEE, per germline. In DNA, the CDR3 is TGTGCCAGCAGCGTAGGGCAGACCGTCTACGAGCAGTACTTC. It codes for CASSVGQTVYEQYF.